This TCR beta chain was captured by sequencing in a study of beta chain features in type 1 diabetes. Expressed TCRB transcripts were sequenced because the entire RNA isolate underwent reverse transcription. Several million reads were obtained on average from naive, central memory and regulatory T cell samples. TCRdb's table, derived via immunoSEQ multiplex PCR, lists solely in-frame clones and lacks some. The table lists 150,000 to 160,000 clones, around 10% of them singletons, with around 2% in the top ten. The sequencing input was central memory CD4+ T cells from blood. This clonotype originated in a man younger than 30 in good health.

Here the CDR3 reads CASSHPPGGACYEQYF. CDR3 DNA sequence: TGCGCCAGCAGTCACCCCCCTGGGGGCGCCTGCTACGAGCAGTACTTC. J is TRBJ2-7 and V is TRBV23-1; possibly TRBD1 for D (6 bases). TRBV23-1 falls under the ORF class, with uncertain function. Trimming shortened V by 3 bases and J by 3 bases, and 18 bases separated the two germline ends. The CDR3 length is 16 residues.